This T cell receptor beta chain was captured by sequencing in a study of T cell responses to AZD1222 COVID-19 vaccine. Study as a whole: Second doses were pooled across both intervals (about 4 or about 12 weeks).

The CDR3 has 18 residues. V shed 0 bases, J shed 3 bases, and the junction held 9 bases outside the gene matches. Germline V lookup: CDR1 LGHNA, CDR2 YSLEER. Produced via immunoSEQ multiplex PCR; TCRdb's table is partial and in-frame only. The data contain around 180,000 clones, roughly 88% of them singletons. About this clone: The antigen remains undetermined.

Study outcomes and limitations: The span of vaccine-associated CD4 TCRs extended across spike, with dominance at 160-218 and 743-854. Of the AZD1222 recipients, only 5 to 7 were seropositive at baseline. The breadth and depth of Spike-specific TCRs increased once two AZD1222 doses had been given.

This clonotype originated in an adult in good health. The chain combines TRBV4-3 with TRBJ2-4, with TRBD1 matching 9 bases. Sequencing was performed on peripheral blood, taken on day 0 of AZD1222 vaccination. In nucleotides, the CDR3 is TGCGCCAGCAGCCAAGATACGGGGACAGGGCTGGTCAAAAACATTCAGTACTTC. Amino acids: CASSQDTGTGLVKNIQYF.